This T cell receptor (beta chain) emerged from a study of human T cells and chemical hapten exposure (dated by TCRdb to 2020 to 2023). The study in broad terms: For sensitization, 2% DPC in acetone was applied to an approximately 2 cm by approximately 2 cm area of upper inner arm skin. For TCR sequencing, blood came from 25 to 35 alopecia patients at anywhere from one to four time points (pre-sensitization, 2, 6 and 24 weeks). The mostly female patient cohort included alopecia areata with under or over 50% scalp involvement, alopecia totalis and alopecia universalis. Weekly therapeutic DPC doses were additionally applied to the scalp of patients throughout the roughly 25-week study period. Patch testing on the upper back used Finn chambers containing 0.01% DPC, with scoring done after 6 days according to International Contact Dermatitis Research Group standards. Libraries were pooled for sequencing, and per-sample TCR yields varied mainly because of small differences in library volumes within the pool. Blood samples were taken from patients before sensitization (week 0) and then at 2, 6 and about 24 weeks after DPC sensitization. Peripheral blood TCR repertoire changes were tracked in vivo in alopecia patients during primary and secondary sensitization to the hapten diphenylcyclopropenone (DPC).

The germline ends are 18 bases apart after V is trimmed by 5 bases and J by 5 bases. Looking up the germline V gene yields CDR1 SNHLY and CDR2 FYNNEI. Counted from cysteine to phenylalanine, this CDR3 has 15 amino acids. Of all the DNA, just the CDR3 is kept, 45 bases in frame from base 1. What the study reported, not specific to this receptor: All patients had alopecia, a presumed autoimmune disease, so their immune response might differ from that of healthy individuals. Patch test score correlated positively with the number of PT1 expanded TCRs, reaching significance at thresholds 8, 16 and 32 but not at 4. No change with DPC sensitization was found in the number of TCRs above 1 in 1000 frequency, and no evidence of global repertoire structure alterations was found. Repeated subsampling changed both the strength of the expansion versus patch-test correlation and the threshold at which the correlation became significant. Compared with pre-sensitization or healthy control sets, expanded TCRs formed significantly more large CDR3 similarity clusters, which is consistent with antigen-driven responses.

Turning to this clonotype: The antigen it binds to is not known. The record has no base qualities; no much larger clone is one base away.

The sample's time point label, decoded: patch test 1, 2 weeks after DPC sensitization. The meaning of the sample's treatment or condition label: therapeutic diphenylcyclopropenone sensitization with weekly scalp DPC. At every patch-test visit, the blood draw took place before the patch test was put on. To be eligible, patients had to be aged 18 to 70, diagnosed with alopecia and judged suitable for DPC therapy, while pregnant patients were excluded. Unfractionated whole blood was collected in Tempus Blood RNA tubes, and total RNA was extracted from that blood. Library creation used RACE. The sample was run on a NextSeq 500. During library preparation, unique molecular identifiers were attached to individual cDNA molecules so that TCRs could be counted quantitatively and reproducibly. Each blood RNA sample was used to sequence both TCR alpha and TCR beta chains. On the authors' methods: A median of around 100,000 TCRs per sample was observed, with a range of 23,224 to 690,600. V, J and CDR3 annotation of the TCR reads was carried out using the Decombinator software suite. For PS versus PT1 abundance plots, all samples were subsampled to the same number of TCRs (28,000). Expanded TCRs were defined as absent before sensitization and observed at least eight times at the 2-week time point. The public sequencing data were trimmed at Q25 with fastp and processed into clonotypes with MiXCR by TCRdb, which kept only in-frame beta chains. Rows matching on CDR3 protein sequence are summarized as one entry with the most common DNA and genes. For this entry, the V and J calls and clone size follow TCRdb and not the study's own pipeline. The sample has some 350,000 distinct CDR3 sequences on record, roughly 6.9% of them singletons. Roughly 7.9% of the sample rests with the top ten.

Sample: whole blood, taken in connection with sensitization to the hapten diphenylcyclopropenone (DPC). This sequence uses TRBV2 and TRBJ2-5; the D gene assignment is ambiguous. The receptor's source is a woman aged 18 to 35 with alopecia areata. Some clones in this sample may be carry-over from other donors' samples. The CDR3 region has the sequence CASSPPLVTGETQYF. At the DNA level, the sequence is TGTGCCAGCAGTCCGCCTCTAGTGACCGGCGAGACCCAGTACTTC.